This T cell receptor (beta chain) appears in the sequencing data of a study of T cells in Graves' hyperthyroidism and ophthalmopathy. General study findings and limits: In the blood, most expanded thyroid clonotypes above 0.001 appeared as well.

The table lists this clonotype with a few counts. Its antigen is unidentified. The CDR3 consists of 14 residues. Germline loops: CDR1 SQVTM, CDR2 ANQGSEA. V dropped 5 bases and J dropped 6 bases, with 16 bases sitting between them. Recently diagnosed hyperthyroidism of less than 2 months' duration affected patients aged 18 to 65. Each diagnosis drew on symptoms, thyroxine, TRAb, thyroid ultrasound and orbital computed tomography findings. PBMCs came from about 10 ml fresh peripheral blood. Amplified TCR beta CDR3 regions came from RNA transcripts. During a first-round RT-PCR of the TCR CDR3, the HTBI primer set was used. One entry per CDR3 protein results from TCRdb running MiXCR on the multiplex PCR reads. The repertoire has around 300,000 distinct CDR3 sequences, about an eighth of them found once; the top ten carry approximately 8.6%.

The V and J genes are TRBV29-1 and TRBJ2-2; tentative D call: TRBD1 (6 bases). The sequence came from a woman younger than 45 with Graves' hyperthyroidism that later progressed to Graves' ophthalmopathy. The specimen sequenced was blood. The CDR3 spells CSVYEGTNAGELFF. CDR3 bases: TGCAGCGTTTACGAAGGGACAAACGCCGGGGAGCTGTTTTTT.